The entry below describes one T cell receptor beta chain. Its specificity is not known. The junction does not match germline at one end; this may be a read error. The sample belongs to a study of CD8+CD57+ T cells in acquired aplastic anemia. Background on the study: Each DNA sample taken from sorted CD4+ and CD8+ cells came to around 3.4 ug on average. Approximately 10 million reads were obtained on average for healthy donor CD4+ cells.

For CDR3 and TCR beta VDJ profiling, genomic DNA was the template used. TCRdb recomputed calls from the reads with MiXCR, one row per CDR3 protein. The table lists around 230,000 distinct CDR3 sequences, approximately 60% of them singletons. Study-level points and caveats: In common between the patients and the controls were around 29 CD8+ CDR3 sequences.

The CDR3 totals 14 residues. The germline V gene encodes CDR1 SQVTM and CDR2 ANQGSEA. This receptor was obtained from a human donor in good health. The chain couples TRBV29-1 to TRBJ1-2; 8 bases map to TRBD1. The source material was sorted CD4+, CD8+, or CD8+CD57+ T cells (not recorded which) from PBMCs. The chain's CDR3 is CSVEDRGQAMALSF. The CDR3 region has the DNA TGCAGCGTTGAAGATCGGGGACAGGCTATGGCTCTCTCCTTC.